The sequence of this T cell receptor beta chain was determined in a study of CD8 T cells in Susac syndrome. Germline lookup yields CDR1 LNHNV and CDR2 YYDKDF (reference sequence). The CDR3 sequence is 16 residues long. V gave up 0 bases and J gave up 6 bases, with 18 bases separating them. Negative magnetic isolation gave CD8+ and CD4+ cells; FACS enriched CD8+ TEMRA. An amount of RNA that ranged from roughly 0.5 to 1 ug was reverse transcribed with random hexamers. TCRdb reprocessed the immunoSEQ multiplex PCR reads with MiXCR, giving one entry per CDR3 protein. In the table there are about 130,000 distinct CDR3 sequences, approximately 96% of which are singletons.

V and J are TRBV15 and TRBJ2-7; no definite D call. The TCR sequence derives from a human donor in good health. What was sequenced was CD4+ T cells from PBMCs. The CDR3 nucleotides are TGTGCCACCAGCAGAGATACAACTTTGTCTACGGGCGAGCAGTACTTC. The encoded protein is CATSRDTTLSTGEQYF.